The source of this T cell receptor beta chain is a study of blood T cell repertoires in COVID-19. Participants, about 18 to 90 years old, spanned some 23 US areas. Per germline, CDR1 SQVTM and CDR2 ANQGSEA. This CDR3 is 15 amino acids long. V lost 6 bases and J 0 bases, leaving 17 bases between the germline ends. Assay used: immunoSEQ multiplex PCR; TCRdb lists only in-frame clones, some missing. The sample shows about 330,000 clones, 92% of them seen only once. The chain joins TRBV29-1 to TRBJ1-2, with a weak D call TRBD1 (6 bases). Sample: PBMCs or T cells enriched from blood (not recorded which). This clonotype originated in a woman younger than 45 who had recovered from COVID-19. The CDR3 DNA follows: TGCAGCGTGACAGAAAGGGACACAGCTAACTATGGCTACACCTTC. Amino acids: CSVTERDTANYGYTF.